This T cell receptor (beta chain) was recorded in a study of shared clonotypes between healthy human individuals. With V trimmed by 0 bases and J by 5 bases, 2 bases remained unmatched. The CDR3 covers 14 residues. CDR1 and CDR2 from the germline V gene are SGHRS and YFSETQ. Researchers divided each subset's genomic DNA evenly across several immunoSEQ plates. Data came from immunoSEQ multiplex PCR; TCRdb stores just in-frame clones and leaves some out. The sample carries 2,100,000 or so clones, around 95% recorded once. The specimen sequenced was naive CD4+ T cells sorted from blood. Subset given: CD45RA+ positively selected. The V gene is TRBV5-1, the J gene TRBJ2-1; 7 bases are shared with TRBD2. The clonotype originates from a man aged 18-30 years in good health. CDR3 sequence reads: CASSLDGTNNEQFF. The CDR3 DNA reads TGCGCCAGCAGCTTGGACGGGACTAACAATGAGCAGTTCTTC.